A selection of T cell receptor beta chains follows, all from one sample in a study of blood T cell repertoires in COVID-19. The data were produced by immunoSEQ multiplex PCR, yet TCRdb's version contains in-frame clones alone and is incomplete. This table holds some 330,000 clones, approximately 89% found once. Sample: PBMCs or T cells enriched from blood (not recorded which). The source is a man in his forties in a cohort exposed to, infected with or recovered from COVID-19 (not recorded which). Both conserved end residues are part of each CDR3. Fields, in order: D gene, J gene, clone size, V gene, CDR3 DNA, CDR3 protein. The D gene is left open where the match is weak. Some rows mark clone size as missing; the rest say once, few, many or name a class of expanded clone.

d_call: NA
j_call: TRBJ2-7
clone_size: NA
v_call: TRBV7-9
cdr3_nt: TGTGCCAGCAGCTTAGCTTGGGAGCAGGGGAGCGAGCAGTACTTC
cdr3_aa: CASSLAWEQGSEQYF

d_call: NA
j_call: TRBJ2-7
clone_size: NA
v_call: TRBV27
cdr3_nt: TGTGCCAGCAGTCCCCGACTGGCGGGGGCTCCGGAAAACGAGCAGTACTTC
cdr3_aa: CASSPRLAGAPENEQYF

d_call: TRBD1
j_call: TRBJ1-5
clone_size: NA
v_call: TRBV6-5
cdr3_nt: TGTGCCACCATTGCCAGGGGGCGCGGTCAGCCCCAGCATTTT
cdr3_aa: CATIARGRGQPQHF

d_call: NA
j_call: TRBJ1-2
clone_size: NA
v_call: TRBV5-1
cdr3_nt: TGCGCCAGCAGTTGGGACACGGTTCTGAGAGGCTACACCTTC
cdr3_aa: CASSWDTVLRGYTF

d_call: TRBD1
j_call: TRBJ1-2
clone_size: NA
v_call: TRBV6-5
cdr3_nt: TGTGCCAGTGGATCCGGGACAGGGGCGGGAGGCTACACCTTC
cdr3_aa: CASGSGTGAGGYTF

d_call: TRBD1
j_call: TRBJ1-3
clone_size: NA
v_call: TRBV5-1
cdr3_nt: TGCGCCAGCAGCTTGGGACAGGGAACTGGAAACACCATATATTTT
cdr3_aa: CASSLGQGTGNTIYF

d_call: NA
j_call: TRBJ1-5
clone_size: NA
v_call: TRBV7-9
cdr3_nt: TGTGCCAGCAGCTCCGGACAGTTCAATCAGCCCCAGCATTTT
cdr3_aa: CASSSGQFNQPQHF

d_call: NA
j_call: TRBJ1-1
clone_size: NA
v_call: TRBV9
cdr3_nt: TGTGCCAGCAGCCCCCAGGGTATTGGCACTGAAGCTTTCTTT
cdr3_aa: CASSPQGIGTEAFF

d_call: TRBD1
j_call: TRBJ1-2
clone_size: few
v_call: TRBV4-1
cdr3_nt: TGCGCCAGCACCCCGAGCCGGTACAGGGGCCCGACTAACTATGGCTACACCTTC
cdr3_aa: CASTPSRYRGPTNYGYTF

d_call: NA
j_call: TRBJ2-5
clone_size: NA
v_call: TRBV2
cdr3_nt: TGTGCCAGCAGTTTATTCCGACAGGTCCAAGAGACCCAGTACTTC
cdr3_aa: CASSLFRQVQETQYF

d_call: NA
j_call: TRBJ2-2
clone_size: NA
v_call: TRBV5-1
cdr3_nt: TGCGCCAGCAGCCCACGGGGGGGACAGGGCACCGGGGAGCTGTTTTTT
cdr3_aa: CASSPRGGQGTGELFF

d_call: TRBD2
j_call: TRBJ2-1
clone_size: NA
v_call: TRBV28
cdr3_nt: TGTGCCAGCAGTTTTCCCTCCCGGGAGGTTGAGCAGTTCTTC
cdr3_aa: CASSFPSREVEQFF

d_call: NA
j_call: TRBJ2-5
clone_size: NA
v_call: TRBV7-8
cdr3_nt: TGTGCCAGCAGCCCCCGCTGGGCAGAACAAGAGACCCAGTACTTC
cdr3_aa: CASSPRWAEQETQYF

d_call: NA
j_call: TRBJ2-6
clone_size: NA
v_call: TRBV28
cdr3_nt: TGTGCCAGCAGAACTACCTCTGGGGCCAACGTCCTGACTTTC
cdr3_aa: CASRTTSGANVLTF

d_call: TRBD2
j_call: TRBJ2-7
clone_size: NA
v_call: TRBV29-1
cdr3_nt: TGCAGCGTTGAACTAGCGGGTGGGGCCTACGAGCAGTACTTC
cdr3_aa: CSVELAGGAYEQYF

d_call: NA
j_call: TRBJ1-4
clone_size: once
v_call: TRBV5-1
cdr3_nt: TGCGCCAGCAGCTTGCTGGGCGGGGATGAAAAACTGTTTTTT
cdr3_aa: CASSLLGGDEKLFF

d_call: TRBD2
j_call: TRBJ2-7
clone_size: NA
v_call: TRBV18
cdr3_nt: TGTGCCAGCTCACCCCTAGCGGGGGAGACCTACGAGCAGTACTTC
cdr3_aa: CASSPLAGETYEQYF

d_call: TRBD2
j_call: TRBJ2-7
clone_size: NA
v_call: TRBV19
cdr3_nt: TGTGCCAGTAGTATCTCCCTAAGCGGGAGGGCCTTGTTGGAGCAGTACTTC
cdr3_aa: CASSISLSGRALLEQYF

d_call: TRBD1
j_call: TRBJ1-5
clone_size: NA
v_call: TRBV20-1
cdr3_nt: TGCAGTGCTAGTGGGGACAGCGGAAATCAGCCCCAGCATTTT
cdr3_aa: CSASGDSGNQPQHF

d_call: NA
j_call: TRBJ1-3
clone_size: NA
v_call: TRBV2
cdr3_nt: TGTGCCAGCAGTGAACTAGGGGGGGTCGGAAACACCATATATTTT
cdr3_aa: CASSELGGVGNTIYF

d_call: NA
j_call: TRBJ2-1
clone_size: once
v_call: TRBV30
cdr3_nt: TGTGCCTGGAGTGTACTGGGGGGAGCCAGTAGGCATGAGCAGTTCTTC
cdr3_aa: CAWSVLGGASRHEQFF

d_call: NA
j_call: TRBJ1-1
clone_size: NA
v_call: TRBV28
cdr3_nt: TGTGCCAGCAGCACTCCAGGGGAAGCTTTCTTT
cdr3_aa: CASSTPGEAFF

d_call: TRBD1
j_call: TRBJ1-2
clone_size: NA
v_call: TRBV19
cdr3_nt: TGTGCCGAAGGTTGGACAGGGGGATCTGAAGGCTACACCTTC
cdr3_aa: CAEGWTGGSEGYTF

d_call: NA
j_call: TRBJ2-5
clone_size: NA
v_call: TRBV30
cdr3_nt: TGTGCCTGGAGTCCACTCGAGACCCAGTACTTC
cdr3_aa: CAWSPLETQYF

d_call: TRBD2
j_call: TRBJ2-1
clone_size: NA
v_call: TRBV5-1
cdr3_nt: TGCGCCAGCAGCTTGTTGCCTAGCGGATACAATGAGCAGTTCTTC
cdr3_aa: CASSLLPSGYNEQFF

d_call: TRBD1
j_call: TRBJ1-2
clone_size: NA
v_call: TRBV5-1
cdr3_nt: TGCGCCAGCAGCTTGGGGGGACAGTTAAGTGGTACCTTC
cdr3_aa: CASSLGGQLSGTF

d_call: NA
j_call: TRBJ2-1
clone_size: NA
v_call: TRBV30
cdr3_nt: TGTGCCTGGAGTCTTAGCGGTTCCCCCTACAATGAGCAGTTCTTC
cdr3_aa: CAWSLSGSPYNEQFF

d_call: NA
j_call: TRBJ1-4
clone_size: NA
v_call: TRBV11-2
cdr3_nt: TGTGCCAGCAGCTTAGGGGTAGCTGAAAAACTGTTTTTT
cdr3_aa: CASSLGVAEKLFF

d_call: TRBD1
j_call: TRBJ1-2
clone_size: NA
v_call: TRBV20-1
cdr3_nt: TGCAGTGCCAGGACAGGGAGAGGCTACACCTTC
cdr3_aa: CSARTGRGYTF

d_call: TRBD2
j_call: TRBJ2-1
clone_size: NA
v_call: TRBV9
cdr3_nt: TGTGCCAGCACCCGCAGCGCTAGCGGGATCAATGAGCAGTTCTTC
cdr3_aa: CASTRSASGINEQFF

d_call: NA
j_call: TRBJ2-1
clone_size: NA
v_call: TRBV2
cdr3_nt: TGTGCCAGCAGTGAAAGAGATTGGGGGACACACAATGAGCAGTTCTTC
cdr3_aa: CASSERDWGTHNEQFF

d_call: NA
j_call: TRBJ1-3
clone_size: NA
v_call: TRBV11-2
cdr3_nt: TGTGCCAGCAGCTTAACCCCGGGGGTTGGAAACACCATATATTTT
cdr3_aa: CASSLTPGVGNTIYF

d_call: TRBD2
j_call: TRBJ2-7
clone_size: NA
v_call: TRBV5-1
cdr3_nt: TGCGCCAGCAGCTTTCGGCTAGCGGGTGGGAACGACGAGCAGTACTTC
cdr3_aa: CASSFRLAGGNDEQYF

d_call: TRBD1
j_call: TRBJ2-5
clone_size: NA
v_call: TRBV29-1
cdr3_nt: TGCAGCGTTGGCCGAAATTCCGCGGGACAGGGTACGCGGGAGACCCAGTACTTC
cdr3_aa: CSVGRNSAGQGTRETQYF

d_call: NA
j_call: TRBJ2-7
clone_size: NA
v_call: TRBV7-2
cdr3_nt: TGTGCCAGCAGATACAGGTCCGGCGAGCAGTACTTC
cdr3_aa: CASRYRSGEQYF

d_call: TRBD1
j_call: TRBJ1-6
clone_size: few
v_call: TRBV7-3
cdr3_nt: TGTGCCAGCAGCAGGACAGGGCCTAATTCACCCCTCCACTTT
cdr3_aa: CASSRTGPNSPLHF

d_call: TRBD2
j_call: TRBJ2-1
clone_size: NA
v_call: TRBV27
cdr3_nt: TGTGCCAGCAGTTTCCTAGCGGGCCAATACAATGAGCAGTTCTTC
cdr3_aa: CASSFLAGQYNEQFF

d_call: NA
j_call: TRBJ2-2
clone_size: NA
v_call: TRBV19
cdr3_nt: TGTGCCAGTAGTATCCAGGCCGGGGAGCTGTTTTTT
cdr3_aa: CASSIQAGELFF

d_call: NA
j_call: TRBJ1-2
clone_size: once
v_call: TRBV7-9
cdr3_nt: TGTGCCAGCAGCTTTGGGGGCGGACGAGACTATGGCTACACCTTC
cdr3_aa: CASSFGGGRDYGYTF